What follows is one T cell receptor beta chain and its context. Its specificity is not known. The sample belongs to a study of cytomegalovirus exposure and HLA in healthy donors. Looking at the study overall: Across almost 400 genotyped donors, about 81% landed in the Caucasian-associated ancestry cluster. The study, taken as a whole, reports: TCR beta V- and J-gene trimming was later associated with a missense DCLRE1C variant. According to the study, around 180 TCR beta chains were cytomegalovirus-associated.

V was clipped by 4 bases and J by 0 bases; unmatched bases: 7. The V gene's germline CDR1 is MGHRA and CDR2 YSYEKL. This CDR3 contains 17 residues. Vbeta (60) and Jbeta (13) primers were used in the PCR. TCRdb's copy holds only in-frame clones and misses some; the assay was immunoSEQ multiplex PCR. In the table there are 110,000 to 150,000 clones, 80% of which are singletons. Sequencing used PBMCs. The TCR comes from a female donor in good health and CMV-seronegative. This chain joins TRBV4-1 and TRBJ2-3; 10 bases are a match to TRBD2. This CDR3 reads CASSLLGLAASTDTQYF. In nucleotides, the CDR3 is TGCGCCAGCAGCCTTCTAGGACTAGCGGCTAGCACAGATACGCAGTATTTT.